This is a list of T cell receptor beta chains from one sample in a study of T cell repertoires in cytomegalovirus infection. TCRdb reanalysed the reads using MiXCR and keeps one entry per CDR3 protein. The profile shows approximately 730,000 distinct CDR3 sequences, about 27% of them singletons. For these receptors, no antigen is known. The sequenced sample was cultured CD8+ T cells from PBMCs, obtained from culture after CMV antigen stimulation. The receptors originated from a human donor in good health (CMV status not recorded). Some clones in this sample may be carry-over from other donors' samples. Both conserved end residues are part of each CDR3. D genes are given only for firm matches. The size entry is marked missing in some rows and otherwise reads once, few, many or a size class.

d_gene,v_gene,abundance,j_gene,CDR3aa,CDR3nt
NA,TRBV27,NA,TRBJ1-1,CASSLAPRNTEAFF,TGTGCCAGCAGTTTAGCACCTAGGAACACTGAAGCTTTCTTT
TRBD2,TRBV5-6,NA,TRBJ2-1,CASSLSTSGGVISYNEQFF,TGTGCCAGCAGCTTATCGACTAGCGGGGGTGTTATATCCTACAATGAGCAGTTCTTC
TRBD1,TRBV18,many,TRBJ2-7,CASSSDRDYEQYF,TGTGCCAGCTCATCTGACAGGGACTACGAGCAGTACTTC
TRBD2,TRBV7-9,few,TRBJ2-2,CASSLVGTSGVNTGELFF,TGTGCCAGCAGCTTAGTTGGAACTAGCGGGGTGAACACCGGGGAGCTGTTTTTT
TRBD1,TRBV27,few,TRBJ1-1,CASSWQGGSTEAFF,TGTGCCAGCAGTTGGCAGGGGGGCAGCACTGAAGCTTTCTTT
TRBD2,TRBV10-3,NA,TRBJ2-1,CAISEPGGSSYNEQFF,TGTGCCATCAGTGAGCCGGGAGGGAGCTCCTACAATGAGCAGTTCTTC
NA,TRBV5-1,NA,TRBJ2-7,CASSLEDTPYEQYF,TGCGCCAGCAGCTTGGAGGACACACCCTACGAGCAGTACTTC
NA,TRBV27,few,TRBJ1-1,CASSSSGLPNTEAFF,TGTGCCAGCAGTTCCTCGGGACTGCCGAACACTGAAGCTTTCTTT
NA,TRBV13,once,TRBJ1-4,CASSLQGADNEKLFF,TGTGCCAGCAGCTTGCAGGGAGCGGATAATGAAAAACTGTTTTTT
NA,TRBV7-9,NA,TRBJ2-1,CASSSPTSRGAGDNEQFF,TGTGCCAGCAGCTCCCCGACTAGCAGGGGGGCAGGTGACAATGAGCAGTTCTTC
NA,TRBV7-8,few,TRBJ1-2,CANKPTGSNYGYTF,TGTGCCAACAAACCGACAGGCTCTAACTATGGCTACACCTTC
NA,TRBV7-6,medium-sized,TRBJ1-6,CASPNVSSYNSPLHF,TGTGCCAGCCCCAACGTTAGCTCCTATAATTCACCCCTCCACTTT
NA,TRBV7-2,few,TRBJ1-3,CASSLTISGNTIYF,TGTGCCAGCAGCTTAACAATCTCTGGAAACACCATATATTTT
TRBD2,TRBV7-2,NA,TRBJ2-3,CASSLPSGGIRTQYF,TGTGCCAGCAGCCTCCCTAGCGGGGGGATTCGAACGCAGTATTTT
TRBD1,TRBV19,few,TRBJ1-6,CASSTPGQGPPSYNSPLHF,TGTGCCAGTAGTACTCCGGGACAGGGACCTCCCTCCTATAATTCACCCCTCCACTTT
NA,TRBV6-6,once,TRBJ1-1,CASSILDTEAFF,TGTGCCAGCAGTATTTTAGACACTGAAGCTTTCTTT
TRBD1,TRBV7-2,many,TRBJ1-4,CASSFLGTATNEKLFF,TGTGCCAGCAGCTTCCTGGGGACAGCAACTAATGAAAAACTGTTTTTT
NA,TRBV5-6,NA,TRBJ1-1,CASSLSGRNRVNTEAFF,TGTGCCAGCAGCTTAAGTGGACGGAACAGGGTAAACACTGAAGCTTTCTTT
TRBD1,TRBV11-3,NA,TRBJ2-1,CASSNRGTGGNEQFF,TGTGCCAGCAGCAACCGCGGGACAGGTGGAAATGAGCAGTTCTTC
NA,TRBV4-1,NA,TRBJ1-2,CASSQAIGNYGYTF,TGCGCCAGCAGCCAAGCAATAGGGAACTATGGCTACACCTTC
NA,TRBV20-1,NA,TRBJ1-1,CSARDSRMNTEAFF,TGCAGTGCTAGGGACAGTAGAATGAACACTGAAGCTTTCTTT
NA,TRBV20-1,NA,TRBJ1-1,CSAPRRVTEAFF,TGCAGTGCCCCCAGACGTGTAACTGAAGCTTTCTTT